A selection of T cell receptor beta chains follows, all from one sample in a study of cytomegalovirus exposure and HLA in healthy donors. TCRdb's copy holds only in-frame clones and misses some; the assay was immunoSEQ multiplex PCR. The data contain approximately 170,000 clones, around 68% of them singletons. Material for sequencing was PBMCs. The receptors were sampled from a man aged 50 to 60 in good health and CMV-seronegative. Both conserved end residues are part of each CDR3. A D gene is named only where the DNA matches it firmly. Expanded clones are given a class, and other clones once, few, many or no size at all.

j_call | v_call | d_call | clone_size | cdr3_nt | cdr3_aa
TRBJ2-3 | TRBV5-4 | TRBD1 | . | TGTGCCAGCAAACCAACCCAGGGGGCAGATACGCAGTATTTT | CASKPTQGADTQYF
TRBJ2-1 | TRBV5-6 | TRBD2 | . | TGTGCCAGCAGCCGTCCTAGCGGGGGGGCGGGAAATGAGCAGTTCTTC | CASSRPSGGAGNEQFF
TRBJ2-1 | TRBV6-5 | TRBD2 | . | TGTGCCAGCAGTTCAGCCCGAGCGGGGGGGAAATATGAGCAGTTCTTC | CASSSARAGGKYEQFF
TRBJ1-5 | TRBV28 | TRBD1 | . | TGTGCCAGCAGTTTTGTAACAGGGGGCAATCAGCCCCAGCATTTT | CASSFVTGGNQPQHF
TRBJ2-1 | TRBV6-4 | TRBD1 | once | TGTGCCAGCAGCGCCGGGACAGGTGCCTACAATGAGCAGTTCTTC | CASSAGTGAYNEQFF
TRBJ1-5 | TRBV11-2 | TRBD1 | . | TGTGCCAGCAGCTTGGGACAGGGGCTAGGGCCCCAGCATTTT | CASSLGQGLGPQHF
TRBJ2-2 | TRBV13 | TRBD2 | . | TGTGCCAGCAGCTTAGCCTTCCTCTGGCGGGGGGGCAACATAACGAACACCGGGGAGCTGTTTTTT | CASSLAFLWRGGNITNTGELFF
TRBJ1-6 | TRBV5-1 | TRBD1 | once | TGCGCCAGCAGAGGGGGACAGAGAAATTCACCCCTCCACTTT | CASRGGQRNSPLHF
TRBJ1-2 | TRBV6-5 | . | few | TGTGCCAGCAGTTACACCCAGTTTGACTATGGCTACACCTTC | CASSYTQFDYGYTF
TRBJ2-7 | TRBV18 | . | . | TGTGCCAGCTCACCAAAGATATCAGGTATGGACGAGCAGTACTTC | CASSPKISGMDEQYF
TRBJ2-7 | TRBV7-2 | TRBD1 | . | TGTGCCAGCAGCCCGGGACAGGGCCCTCTAAAGCAGTACTTC | CASSPGQGPLKQYF
TRBJ1-5 | TRBV2 | . | . | TGTGCCAGCAGCCCGGAGGGAGGCAATCAGCCCCAGCATTTT | CASSPEGGNQPQHF
TRBJ2-3 | TRBV9 | TRBD1 | . | TGTGCCAGCAGCGTGGACAGGGGGCGAGATACGCAGTATTTT | CASSVDRGRDTQYF
TRBJ2-1 | TRBV12-5 | TRBD1 | once | TGTGCTAGTGGTTTACCCAAGGACAGGAGAGACAATGAGCAGTTCTTC | CASGLPKDRRDNEQFF